These 7 T cell receptor beta chains came from one sample sequenced in a study of blood T cell repertoires in COVID-19. Method: immunoSEQ multiplex PCR; TCRdb's copy keeps in-frame clones and lacks some. The profile shows roughly 190,000 clones, about 70% of them singletons. Sequenced material: peripheral blood. All receptors come from a woman aged 50 to 60 with active or convalescent COVID-19.

The rearrangement joins TRBV27 to TRBJ2-3; 8 bases fit TRBD1. Germline V gene sequence: CDR1 MNHEY, CDR2 SMNVEV (reference sequence). V was clipped by 3 bases and J by 6 bases; unmatched bases: 2. This CDR3 region has 13 residues. The CDR3: CASSFHRGDTQYF. CDR3 sequence (DNA): TGTGCCAGCAGTTTCCACAGGGGGGATACGCAGTATTTT.

CDR3 loop: CASSPTGGRDTEAFF. The CDR3 DNA follows: TGTGCCAGCAGCCCAACCGGCGGGCGGGACACTGAAGCTTTCTTT. The J gene is TRBJ1-1, the V gene TRBV7-2, with D unresolved. CDR3 length equals 15 residues. Trimming pared 5 bases from V and 3 bases from J, leaving 16 bases between. The germline CDR1 and CDR2 sequences are SGHTA and FQGNSA.

The chain is built from TRBV5-1 and TRBJ1-2; D ambiguous. V lost 1 base to trimming and J lost 2 bases, with 6 bases between them. Germline lookup yields CDR1 SGHRS and CDR2 YFSETQ. There are 13 residues in the CDR3. The CDR3 bases are TGCGCCAGCAGCTTGACACAAAACTATGGCTACACCTTC. The encoded protein is CASSLTQNYGYTF. Filled out from reference TRBV5-1 and TRBJ1-2, the complete variable domain reads KAGVTQTPRYLIKTRGQQVTLSCSPISGHRSVSWYQQTPGQGLQFLFEYFSETQRNKGNFPGRFSGRQFSNSRSEMNVSTLELGDSALYLCASSLTQNYGYTFGSGTRLTVV.

Only a few counts were recorded for this clone. The chain links TRBV7-9 to TRBJ1-6; D gene ambiguous. This CDR3 has 13 amino acids. Per the germline V gene, CDR1 is SEHNR and CDR2 is FQNEAQ (reference sequence). V lost 1 base, J lost 11 bases, and 9 bases lay in between. The CDR3 DNA reads as TGTGCCAGCAGCTTAGGTCTGGAGGCACCCCTCCACTTT. It encodes CASSLGLEAPLHF.

At least ten counts were recorded for this clone. V usage is TRBV7-2 and J usage is TRBJ1-1; the D is unclear. The CDR3 has 14 residues. Germline V gene sequence: CDR1 SGHTA, CDR2 FQGNSA. V was clipped by 3 bases and J by 0 bases, with 8 bases between them. The CDR3 nucleotides read TGTGCCAGCAGCTTCCGTAGAATGAACACTGAAGCTTTCTTT. It codes for CASSFRRMNTEAFF.

This chain links TRBV9 with TRBJ2-3; possible D gene TRBD2, 5 bases. This CDR3 is 15 amino acids long. Trimming pared 4 bases from V and 2 bases from J, leaving 14 bases between. Germline assignment: CDR1 SGDLS and CDR2 YYNGEE. The DNA for the CDR3 is TGTGCCAGCAGCCAGTGGGGAGTCAACACAGATACGCAGTATTTT. The encoded protein is CASSQWGVNTDTQYF.

This chain connects TRBV24-1 to TRBJ2-1; D is uncertain. The CDR3 extends over 14 amino acids. Trimming pared 3 bases from V and 7 bases from J, leaving 12 bases between. The germline V gene has CDR1 KGHDR and CDR2 SFDVKD. The CDR3 region is CATSDPSYKNEQFF. In nucleotides, the CDR3 is TGTGCCACCAGTGATCCTAGTTATAAGAATGAGCAGTTCTTC.